What follows describes a single T cell receptor (beta chain). This entry belongs to a study of cytomegalovirus exposure and HLA in healthy donors. Study in general: Membership in the Caucasian-associated ancestry cluster was found for around 85% of around 380 genotyped donors.

Use of 60 Vbeta and 13 Jbeta primers characterized the PCR. This table comes from immunoSEQ multiplex PCR, and its TCRdb copy is limited to in-frame clones, with some not included. The table shows some 180,000 clones, with about 85% occurring only once. Looked up from germline, CDR1 is MGHRA and CDR2 is YSYEKL. This CDR3 has 15 residues. V gave up 6 bases and J gave up 3 bases, with 18 bases separating them. This rearrangement joins TRBV4-1 to TRBJ2-7; perhaps TRBD1 as D (6 bases). The TCR sequence derives from a man aged 25 to 45 in good health and CMV-seropositive. Source material: PBMCs. CDR3 amino acids: CASSLTGSTHYEQYF. CDR3 DNA: TGCGCCAGCAGTCTTACAGGGTCCACCCACTACGAGCAGTACTTC.